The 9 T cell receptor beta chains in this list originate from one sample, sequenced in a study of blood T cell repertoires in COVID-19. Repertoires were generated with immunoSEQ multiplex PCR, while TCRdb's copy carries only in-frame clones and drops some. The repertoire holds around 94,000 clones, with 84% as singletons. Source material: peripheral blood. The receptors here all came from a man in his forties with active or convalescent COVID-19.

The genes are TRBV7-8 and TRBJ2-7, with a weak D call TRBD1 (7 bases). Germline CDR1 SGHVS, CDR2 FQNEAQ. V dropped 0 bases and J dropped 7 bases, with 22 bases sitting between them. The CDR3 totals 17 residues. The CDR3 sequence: CASSLARTVRGTREQYF. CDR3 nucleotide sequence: TGTGCCAGCAGCTTAGCGCGTACGGTCAGGGGGACTCGGGAGCAGTACTTC.

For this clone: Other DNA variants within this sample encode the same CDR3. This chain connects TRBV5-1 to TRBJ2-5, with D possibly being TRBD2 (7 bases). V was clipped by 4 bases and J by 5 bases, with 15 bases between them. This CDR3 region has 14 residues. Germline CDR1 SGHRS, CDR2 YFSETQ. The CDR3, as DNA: TGCGCCAGCAGCCTGGGGGGGCTAGGGGAGACCCAGTACTTC. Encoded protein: CASSLGGLGETQYF.

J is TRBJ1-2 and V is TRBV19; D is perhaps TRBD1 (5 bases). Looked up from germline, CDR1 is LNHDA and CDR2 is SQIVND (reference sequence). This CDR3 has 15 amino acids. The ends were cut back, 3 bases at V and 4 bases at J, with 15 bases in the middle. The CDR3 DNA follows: TGTGCCAGTAGTATGGTTTATTTAGGGGTCTATGGCTACACCTTC. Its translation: CASSMVYLGVYGYTF.

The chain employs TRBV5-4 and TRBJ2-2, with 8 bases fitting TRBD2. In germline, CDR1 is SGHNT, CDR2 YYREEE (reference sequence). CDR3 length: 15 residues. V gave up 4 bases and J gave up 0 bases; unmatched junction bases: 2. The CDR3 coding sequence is TGTGCCAGCAGCCCGGGACTAGCGAACACCGGGGAGCTGTTTTTT. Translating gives CASSPGLANTGELFF.

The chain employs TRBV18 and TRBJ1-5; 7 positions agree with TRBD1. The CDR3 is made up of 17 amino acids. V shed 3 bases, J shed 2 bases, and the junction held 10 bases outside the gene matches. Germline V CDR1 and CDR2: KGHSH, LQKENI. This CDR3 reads CASSPRQGERGNQPQHF. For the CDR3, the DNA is TGTGCCAGCTCACCTCGGCAGGGGGAAAGGGGCAATCAGCCCCAGCATTTT.

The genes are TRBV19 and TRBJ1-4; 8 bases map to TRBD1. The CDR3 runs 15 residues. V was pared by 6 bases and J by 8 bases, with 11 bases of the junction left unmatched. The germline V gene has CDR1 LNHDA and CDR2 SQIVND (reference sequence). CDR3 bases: TGTGCCAGTAGAAGACAGGGGACAGGCGAAGAAAAACTGTTTTTT. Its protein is CASRRQGTGEEKLFF.

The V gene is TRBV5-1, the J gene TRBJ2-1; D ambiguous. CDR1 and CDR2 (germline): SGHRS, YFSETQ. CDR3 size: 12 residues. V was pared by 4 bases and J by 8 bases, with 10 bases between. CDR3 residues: CASSGSGHEQFF. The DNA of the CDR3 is TGCGCCAGCAGCGGGTCTGGGCATGAGCAGTTCTTC.

Here the CDR3 reads CASNSGGIGDQPQHF. DNA for the CDR3: TGTGCCAGCAATTCGGGGGGTATTGGGGATCAGCCCCAGCATTTT. The rearrangement joins TRBV27 to TRBJ1-5; tentatively, D is TRBD1 (5 bases). V was cut by 7 bases and J by 5 bases, with 18 bases left in between. Germline-derived CDR1 and CDR2 are MNHEY and SMNVEV (reference sequence). The CDR3 is made up of 15 amino acids.

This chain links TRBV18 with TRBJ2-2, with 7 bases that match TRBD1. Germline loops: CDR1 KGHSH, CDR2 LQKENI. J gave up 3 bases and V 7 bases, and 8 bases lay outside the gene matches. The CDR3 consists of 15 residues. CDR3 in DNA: TGTGCCAGCTATTTTCGGACAGGCTACACCGGGGAGCTGTTTTTT. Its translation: CASYFRTGYTGELFF.